The 9 T cell receptor beta chains below all came from one sample that was sequenced in a study of cytomegalovirus exposure and HLA in healthy donors. 60 Vbeta and 13 Jbeta primers were used in PCR. Sequencing was performed with immunoSEQ multiplex PCR; in TCRdb, only in-frame clones are kept and a portion is missing. This sample has roughly 77,000 clones, with about two thirds found just once. The sample comprised PBMCs. These receptors were taken from a woman between 50 and 59 years old in good health and CMV-seropositive.

In this sample, this clone turned up a few times. The V and J genes are TRBV28 and TRBJ1-5; D might be TRBD1 (5 bases). The V gene lost 0 bases and the J gene lost 7 bases, with 10 bases spanning the gap. CDR1 MDHEN and CDR2 SYDVKM come from the germline V gene. CDR3 length: 14 amino acids. CDR3 nucleotide sequence: TGTGCCAGCAGTTTATGGGGGCAGGAACAGCCCCAGCATTTT. Translated, it gives CASSLWGQEQPQHF.

This clone was detected only a few times. This sequence joins TRBV6-1 and TRBJ2-5, with D possibly being TRBD2 (5 bases). The CDR3 consists of 15 residues. The V gene's germline CDR1 is MNHNS and CDR2 SASEGT. V was clipped by 4 bases and J by 1 base, with 13 bases between them. Written as DNA, the CDR3 is TGTGCCAGCAGTGGTCTGTCGGGGTCCCAAGAGACCCAGTACTTC. It codes for CASSGLSGSQETQYF.

This clone was detected only a few times. The chain employs TRBV6-4 and TRBJ1-6; D may be TRBD1 (5 bases). Trimming removed 1 base at V and 0 bases at J, with 16 bases between. Germline CDR1 and CDR2: MRHNA and SNTAGT. The CDR3 covers 19 residues. CDR3 sequence reads: CASSDWPLEGDSYNSPLHF. The CDR3 nucleotides are TGTGCCAGCAGTGACTGGCCCCTCGAAGGGGACTCCTATAATTCACCCCTCCACTTT.

The CDR3 sequence is CATAGLGTSGGSTDTQYF. The CDR3 nucleotides are TGTGCCACCGCCGGTTTGGGGACTAGCGGGGGTAGCACAGATACGCAGTATTTT. The chain has TRBV15 and TRBJ2-3, with 14 bases matching TRBD2. The germline CDR1 and CDR2 sequences are LNHNV and YYDKDF (reference sequence). CDR3 length equals 18 residues. Losses at the gene ends were 8 bases for V and 0 bases for J; bases not matched to a gene: 10.

V usage is TRBV5-6 and J usage is TRBJ1-2, with TRBD1 as a possible D gene (6 bases). The ends were cut back, 0 bases at V and 7 bases at J, with 13 bases in the middle. This CDR3 contains 14 residues. Germline CDR1 SGHDT, CDR2 YYEEEE. DNA for the CDR3: TGTGCCAGCAGCTTGGAGGGGGGGGTGTCTGGCTACACCTTC. It translates to CASSLEGGVSGYTF.

The chain combines TRBV5-5 with TRBJ2-2, with 7 bases lining up with TRBD1. Germline V gives CDR1 SGHKS, CDR2 YYEKEE (reference sequence). The J segment lost 9 bases and the V segment lost 3 bases, leaving 14 bases of the junction unmatched. CDR3 size: 16 residues. The CDR3 nucleotides are TGTGCCAGCAGCTCAGACAGGGACGGGATCGGATGGGAGCTGTTTTTT. The encoded protein is CASSSDRDGIGWELFF.

This clone occurred a few times. The chain uses TRBV2 and TRBJ1-5; a weak D match, TRBD1 (5 bases). This CDR3 contains 13 residues. Germline CDR1 and CDR2: SNHLY and FYNNEI. V lost 7 bases and J 5 bases, leaving 12 bases between the germline ends. CDR3 sequence: CASKVTADQPQHF. CDR3 in DNA: TGTGCCAGCAAGGTGACAGCCGATCAGCCCCAGCATTTT.

The chain joins TRBV2 to TRBJ1-1; maybe TRBD1 (6 bases). This CDR3 comprises 14 residues. CDR1 and CDR2 (germline): SNHLY, FYNNEI. The V end was cut by 7 bases, the J end by 5 bases, with 17 bases between. The CDR3 loop reads CASTQDRGDTEAFF. CDR3 DNA: TGTGCCAGCACCCAGGACAGAGGGGATACTGAAGCTTTCTTT.

The V call is TRBV5-5, the J call TRBJ1-2; D may be TRBD1 (6 bases). Deletions cut 2 bases from V and 3 bases from J, with 14 bases between. The CDR3 sequence is 15 residues long. The germline V gene encodes CDR1 SGHKS and CDR2 YYEKEE (reference sequence). CDR3 residues: CASSFTGGGDYGYTF. The DNA of the CDR3 is TGTGCCAGCAGCTTTACGGGGGGCGGCGACTATGGCTACACCTTC.